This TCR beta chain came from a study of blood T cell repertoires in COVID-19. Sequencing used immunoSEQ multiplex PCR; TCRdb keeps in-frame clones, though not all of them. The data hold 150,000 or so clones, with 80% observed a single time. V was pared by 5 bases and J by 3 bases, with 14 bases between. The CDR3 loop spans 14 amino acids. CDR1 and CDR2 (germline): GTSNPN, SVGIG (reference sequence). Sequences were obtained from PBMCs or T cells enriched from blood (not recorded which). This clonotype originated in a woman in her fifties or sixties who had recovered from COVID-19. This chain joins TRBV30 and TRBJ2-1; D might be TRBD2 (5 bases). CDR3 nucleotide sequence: TGTGCCTGGGGGGAAACGGGGTTCTACAATGAGCAGTTCTTC. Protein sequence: CAWGETGFYNEQFF. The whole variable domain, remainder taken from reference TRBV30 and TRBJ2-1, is SQTIHQWPATLVQPVGSPLSLECTVEGTSNPNLYWYRQAAGRGLQLLFYSVGIGQISSEVPQNLSASRPQDRQFILSSKKLLLSDSGFYLCAWGETGFYNEQFFGPGTRLTVL.